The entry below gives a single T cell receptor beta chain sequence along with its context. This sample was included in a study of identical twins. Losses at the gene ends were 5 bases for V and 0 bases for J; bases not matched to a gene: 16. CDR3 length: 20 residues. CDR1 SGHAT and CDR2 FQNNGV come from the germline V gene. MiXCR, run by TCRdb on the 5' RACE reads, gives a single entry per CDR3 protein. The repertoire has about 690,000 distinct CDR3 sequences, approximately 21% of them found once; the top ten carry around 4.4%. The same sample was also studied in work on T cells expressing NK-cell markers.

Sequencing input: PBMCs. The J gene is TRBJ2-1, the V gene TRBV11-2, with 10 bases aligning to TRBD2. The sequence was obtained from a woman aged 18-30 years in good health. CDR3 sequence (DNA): TGTGCCAGCAGCACCCCCGGGCTAGCGGGAGCCCTTAGCTCCTACAATGAGCAGTTCTTC. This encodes CASSTPGLAGALSSYNEQFF.